This T cell receptor beta chain was sequenced in a study of Graves' ophthalmopathy and Graves' hyperthyroidism. Study-wide results and limits: Cross-validated, the 13-signature model showed 87.88%/81.08% sensitivity/specificity, and 80%/75% in the test set.

The table lists this clonotype with many counts. What it recognizes is unknown. Excluded were patients with other autoimmune diseases, uncontrolled infections, pregnancy or lactation. The CDR3 runs to 17 residues. Trimming stripped 4 bases from V and 4 bases from J, with 22 bases between. Germline-derived CDR1 and CDR2 are MNHEY and SVGAGI. RNA transcripts were the template, and TCR beta CDR3 regions were amplified from them. HTBI primers were employed in first-round RT-PCR, then a second-round multiplex PCR followed. TCRdb used MiXCR to reprocess the multiplex PCR reads, holding one entry per CDR3 protein. The sample lists roughly 380,000 distinct CDR3 sequences; approximately 15% were seen once.

This receptor was identified in a woman aged 18 to 35 with stable Graves' hyperthyroidism. Sequencing was performed on peripheral blood. The V call is TRBV6-5, the J call TRBJ1-2; D is perhaps TRBD1 (6 bases). The CDR3 region is CASSFSKDRYFLYGYTF. CDR3 in DNA: TGTGCCAGCAGTTTCTCGAAGGACAGATATTTTCTCTATGGCTACACCTTC.